The text below deals with one TCR beta chain. CDR1 is SGHAT and CDR2 is FQNNGV in the germline V gene. The CDR3 is 15 amino acids. Combining a sample-barcoded 5' primer with a J-beta primer mix, a second PCR ran for about 6 to 11 cycles. TCRdb reprocessed the 5' RACE reads with MiXCR, giving one entry per CDR3 protein. The sample consists of roughly 1,100,000 distinct CDR3 sequences, approximately 26% of them appearing once. This record belongs to a study of blood T cells in healthy people across ages. In the study overall: Per two T cells, about one barcoded beta molecule was captured through template switching.

These sequences were also reported in another study, on T cells of mothers and their children. That work states: Donors were three healthy Caucasian mothers and their six children. For the second PCR, the M1S primer put in sample barcodes and 2-4 random nucleotides.

The V and J genes are TRBV11-2 and TRBJ2-5, with 9 bases that match TRBD1. The J call is uncertain, as TRBJ2-1 better fits the DNA end. The clonotype was recovered from a girl aged 2-10 years in good health. The material sequenced was blood. The CDR3 region has the DNA TGTGCCAGCAGCTTAGGGGACAGGGAGTTCTATGAGCAGTTCTTC. Residues: CASSLGDREFYEQFF.